This T cell receptor beta chain was profiled in a study of blood T cell repertoires in COVID-19. On the study more broadly: COVID-19 samples from acute and convalescent phases originated in the United States, Italy and Spain.

Germline V CDR1 and CDR2: WNHNN, SYGVQD (reference sequence). V was shortened by 0 bases and J by 6 bases, with 9 bases between the two germline ends. This CDR3 is 14 amino acids long. Sequencing used immunoSEQ multiplex PCR; TCRdb keeps in-frame clones, though not all of them. The data contain 160,000 or so clones, roughly 77% of them singletons. The sequence derives from a man in his 70s with active or convalescent COVID-19. The specimen was peripheral blood. The chain uses TRBV10-1 and TRBJ1-5; unclear D gene. The CDR3 DNA sequence: TGCGCCAGCAGTGAGTCCGGGTTGGGTCAGCCCCAGCATTTT. Its protein product is CASSESGLGQPQHF.